What follows describes a single T cell receptor beta chain. The sample originates from a study of blood T cell repertoires in COVID-19. Study overall: The origin of the acute and convalescent COVID-19 samples was the United States, Italy and Spain.

The CDR3 spans 16 residues. V gave up 1 base and J gave up 1 base; unmatched junction bases: 4. Germline V gene sequence: CDR1 SGHTA, CDR2 FQGNSA. Sequenced by immunoSEQ multiplex PCR; TCRdb stores in-frame clones only, minus some. In the table there are about 260,000 clones, around 90% of which are singletons. The chain is built from TRBV7-2 and TRBJ1-2, with 9 bases fitting TRBD1. This clonotype was obtained from a woman aged 65 to 85 with COVID-19, enrolled during active disease. The sample taken for sequencing was peripheral blood. In nucleotides, the CDR3 is TGTGCCAGCAGCTTAGTGGGACAGGGACTTAACTATGGCTACACCTTC. Protein sequence: CASSLVGQGLNYGYTF. Filled out from reference TRBV7-2 and TRBJ1-2, the complete variable domain reads GAGVSQSPSNKVTEKGKDVELRCDPISGHTALYWYRQSLGQGLEFLIYFQGNSAPDKSGLPSDRFSAERTGGSVSTLTIQRTQQEDSAVYLCASSLVGQGLNYGYTFGSGTRLTVV.